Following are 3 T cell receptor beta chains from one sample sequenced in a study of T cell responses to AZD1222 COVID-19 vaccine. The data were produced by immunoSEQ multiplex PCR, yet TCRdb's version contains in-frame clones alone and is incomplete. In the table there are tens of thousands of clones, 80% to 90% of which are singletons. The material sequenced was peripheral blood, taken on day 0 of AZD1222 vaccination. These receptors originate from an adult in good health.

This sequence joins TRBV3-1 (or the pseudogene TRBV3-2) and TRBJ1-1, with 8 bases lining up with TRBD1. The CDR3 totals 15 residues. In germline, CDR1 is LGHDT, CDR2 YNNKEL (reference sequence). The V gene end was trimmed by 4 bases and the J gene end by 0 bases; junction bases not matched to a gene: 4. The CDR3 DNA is TGTGCCAGCAGCCCCCGGGACAGGATGAACACTGAAGCTTTCTTT. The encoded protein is CASSPRDRMNTEAFF.

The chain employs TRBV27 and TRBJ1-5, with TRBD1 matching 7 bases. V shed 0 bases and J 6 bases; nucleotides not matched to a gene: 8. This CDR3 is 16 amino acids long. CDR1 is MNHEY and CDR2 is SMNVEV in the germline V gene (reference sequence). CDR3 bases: TGTGCCAGCAGTTTATCTGGAGGGGGCAGGCGTCAGCCCCAGCATTTT. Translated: CASSLSGGGRRQPQHF.

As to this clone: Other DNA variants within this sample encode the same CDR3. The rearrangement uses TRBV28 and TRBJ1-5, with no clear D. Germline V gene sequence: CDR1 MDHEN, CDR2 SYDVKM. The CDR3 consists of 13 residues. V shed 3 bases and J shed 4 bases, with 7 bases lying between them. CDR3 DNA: TGTGCCAGCAGTTTGGATGGGAATCAGCCCCAGCATTTT. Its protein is CASSLDGNQPQHF.